The clone carrying this TCR beta chain appeared many times. Its antigen is as yet unknown. Trimming left V 3 bases short and J 7 bases short, with 15 bases between. The CDR3 totals 14 residues. The sample comes from a study of CD8 T cells in ankylosing spondylitis. Regarding the study as a whole: Within ankylosing spondylitis blood, a TCR beta motif made up of seven to nine highly homologous variants appeared to be characteristic.

By quantitative 5'-RACE with molecular barcodes, the TCR beta libraries were made. TCRdb independently ran MiXCR on the 5' RACE reads; one entry per CDR3 protein. Among some 140,000 distinct CDR3 sequences listed, 7.3% were seen once. The chain is built from TRBV12-3 or TRBV12-4 and TRBJ1-2; D perhaps matches TRBD1 (6 bases). The sequencing input was blood, either unsorted or a sorted T cell fraction (not recorded which). The receptor's source is a female donor with ankylosing spondylitis or in good health (not recorded which). The CDR3 DNA follows: TGTGCCAGCAGTTTTCTCCTGACAGGTTCTGGCTACACCTTC. Amino acids: CASSFLLTGSGYTF.